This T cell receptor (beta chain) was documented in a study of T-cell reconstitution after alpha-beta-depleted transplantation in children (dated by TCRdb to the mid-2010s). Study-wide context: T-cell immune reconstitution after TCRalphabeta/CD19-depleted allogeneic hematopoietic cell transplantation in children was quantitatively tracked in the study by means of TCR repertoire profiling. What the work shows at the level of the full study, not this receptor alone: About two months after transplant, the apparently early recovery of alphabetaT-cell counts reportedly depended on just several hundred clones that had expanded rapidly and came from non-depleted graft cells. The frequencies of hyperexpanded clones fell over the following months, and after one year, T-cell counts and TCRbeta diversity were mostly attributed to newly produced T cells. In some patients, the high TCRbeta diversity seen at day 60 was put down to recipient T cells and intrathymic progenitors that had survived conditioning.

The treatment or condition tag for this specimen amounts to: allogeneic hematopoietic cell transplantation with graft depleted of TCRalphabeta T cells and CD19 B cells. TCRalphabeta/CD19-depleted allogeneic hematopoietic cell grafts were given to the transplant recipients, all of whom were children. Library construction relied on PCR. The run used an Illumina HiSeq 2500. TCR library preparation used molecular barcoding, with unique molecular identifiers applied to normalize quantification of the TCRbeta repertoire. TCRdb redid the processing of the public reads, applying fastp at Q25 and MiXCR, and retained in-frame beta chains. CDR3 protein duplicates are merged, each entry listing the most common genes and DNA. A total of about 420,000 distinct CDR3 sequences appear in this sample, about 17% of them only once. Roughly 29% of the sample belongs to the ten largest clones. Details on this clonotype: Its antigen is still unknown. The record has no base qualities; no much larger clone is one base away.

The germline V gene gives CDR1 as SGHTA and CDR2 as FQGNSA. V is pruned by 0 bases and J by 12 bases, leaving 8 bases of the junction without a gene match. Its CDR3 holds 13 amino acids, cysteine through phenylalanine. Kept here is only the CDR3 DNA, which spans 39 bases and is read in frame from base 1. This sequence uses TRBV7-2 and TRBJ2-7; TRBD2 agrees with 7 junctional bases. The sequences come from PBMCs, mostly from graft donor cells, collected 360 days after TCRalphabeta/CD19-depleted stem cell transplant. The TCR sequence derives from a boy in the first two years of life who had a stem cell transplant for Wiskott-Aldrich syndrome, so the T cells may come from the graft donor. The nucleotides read TGTGCCAGCAGCTTAGCTGTGGCGGGAGTTCTGTACTTC. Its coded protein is CASSLAVAGVLYF.